Included here is one T cell receptor (beta chain) sequence, with context. This entry is derived from a study of blood T cell repertoires in COVID-19. The CDR3 consists of 13 residues. The ends were cut back, 2 bases at V and 4 bases at J, with 8 bases in the middle. Germline CDR1 is MGHRA and CDR2 is YSYEKL. Assay: immunoSEQ multiplex PCR; the TCRdb copy retains only in-frame clones and omits some. Of around 130,000 clones detected, roughly 87% appear once; the ten largest clones hold about 18%. The sequence derives from a man aged 25 to 40 who had recovered from COVID-19. The sample comprised PBMCs or T cells enriched from blood (not recorded which). The chain is built from TRBV4-1 and TRBJ1-1; tentative D call: TRBD1 (6 bases). CDR3 bases: TGCGCCAGCAGCCAAACAGGGTTCACTGAAGCTTTCTTT. Amino acids: CASSQTGFTEAFF.